A selection of T cell receptor beta chains follows, all from one sample in a study of T cells after yellow fever vaccination. Using its own MiXCR run on the 5' RACE reads, TCRdb lists one record per CDR3 protein. Here the sample spans just under 600,000 distinct CDR3 sequences, about 13% being singletons. The material sequenced was PBMCs, taken on the day of the yellow fever booster vaccination. These receptors all come from a man younger than 40 who received the YFV17D yellow fever vaccine. The CDR3 runs from the conserved cysteine through the conserved F or W. D genes are given only for firm matches. For some rows the clone size is stated as once, few or many, or as a class when expanded; others skip it.

v_gene,abundance,d_gene,j_gene,CDR3nt,CDR3aa
TRBV25-1,few,TRBD2,TRBJ2-5,TGTGCCAGCAATCCGACTAGCGGGAGGGCTACCCAAGAGACCCAGTACTTC,CASNPTSGRATQETQYF
TRBV19,.,.,TRBJ1-5,TGTGCCAGTAGTGCAGACCCTTATAGCAATCAGCCCCAGCATTTT,CASSADPYSNQPQHF
TRBV7-2,.,.,TRBJ2-1,TGTGCCAGCAGCTTAGCGAGACTAGTCGATGAGCAGTTCTTC,CASSLARLVDEQFF
TRBV7-2,.,.,TRBJ2-3,TGTGCCAGCAGCTTCCGACTGGATAGCACAGATACGCAGTATTTT,CASSFRLDSTDTQYF
TRBV12-3/TRBV12-4,.,.,TRBJ1-1,TGTGCCACCAACAGGATGGGGGACACTGAAGCTTTCTTT,CATNRMGDTEAFF
TRBV9,.,.,TRBJ2-1,TGTGCCAGCAGCGGCGGGACTTTCCCGGGGAATGAGCAGTTCTTC,CASSGGTFPGNEQFF
TRBV25-1,few,TRBD1,TRBJ2-7,TGTGCCACTCGGGGGACAGGTCTGAACTACGAGCAGTACTTC,CATRGTGLNYEQYF
TRBV5-6,few,.,TRBJ1-1,TGTGCCAGCAGCTGGCCGTCGGTCAGGGGAAACACTGAAGCTTTCTTT,CASSWPSVRGNTEAFF
TRBV29-1,few,.,TRBJ2-5,TGCAGCGTTGAAAGGGGGTCCAGAGAGACCCAGTACTTC,CSVERGSRETQYF
TRBV25-1,.,TRBD2,TRBJ2-5,TGTGCCAGCAGTGAGAGTCTAGCGGGATCCGAGACCCAGTACTTC,CASSESLAGSETQYF
TRBV7-2,.,.,TRBJ2-1,TGTGCCAGCAGCTTATACTCGAACGACAATGAGCAGTTCTTC,CASSLYSNDNEQFF
TRBV20-1,few,.,TRBJ2-1,TGCAGTGCCAACCAGCTTGGTGAGCAGTTCTTC,CSANQLGEQFF
TRBV12-3/TRBV12-4,.,TRBD1,TRBJ1-4,TGTGCCAGCAGTTTATCAGGGGGTAATGAAAAACTGTTTTTT,CASSLSGGNEKLFF
TRBV7-9,few,TRBD2,TRBJ2-7,TGTGCCAGCAGCTTAGTAAGGTATCTAGCGGGAGCCGATATTAGCTACGAGCAGTACTTC,CASSLVRYLAGADISYEQYF
TRBV5-6,.,.,TRBJ1-1,TGTGCCAGCAGCTTGGTTCGCGCAGGGCTGAACACTGAAGCTTTCTTT,CASSLVRAGLNTEAFF
TRBV10-3,few,.,TRBJ2-7,TGTGCCATCAGTCCCGCAGGGAAAGGCTACGAGCAGTACTTC,CAISPAGKGYEQYF
TRBV10-3,few,TRBD1,TRBJ2-2,TGTGCCATCACGTGGACAGGGAGGACCGGGGAGCTGTTTTTT,CAITWTGRTGELFF
TRBV5-1,.,TRBD2,TRBJ2-3,TGCGCCAGCAGCAAAACCGGGACTAGCTATACAGATACGCAGTATTTT,CASSKTGTSYTDTQYF
TRBV5-1,.,.,TRBJ2-1,TGCGCCAGCAGCTTGGAGAGCGCGGGCCCGCCCTACAATGAGCAGTTCTTC,CASSLESAGPPYNEQFF
TRBV6-1,.,TRBD1,TRBJ2-7,TGTGCCAGCAGTGTCCGTAGACAGGGTCCCGGCGAGCAGTACTTC,CASSVRRQGPGEQYF
TRBV7-2,.,.,TRBJ2-1,TGTGCCAGCAGCTTAGCAAGCCGGAATGAGCAGTTCTTC,CASSLASRNEQFF
TRBV20-1,.,TRBD2,TRBJ2-7,TGCAGTGCTAGAGGTAACCGGGATAGCGGGAGAAGCTCCTACGAGCAGTACTTC,CSARGNRDSGRSSYEQYF
TRBV5-6,few,.,TRBJ1-2,TGTGCCAGCAGCTTAGACCGGGGTGACTATGGCTACACCTTC,CASSLDRGDYGYTF
TRBV4-3,few,TRBD1,TRBJ1-2,TGCGCCAGCAGACCTGAAACGGGAGGGGGCAACTATGGCTACACCTTC,CASRPETGGGNYGYTF
TRBV7-2,.,.,TRBJ2-7,TGTGCCAGCAGCCTACTTCGGGGCGCTAGCTCCTACGAGCAGTACTTC,CASSLLRGASSYEQYF
TRBV7-9,.,.,TRBJ1-2,TGTGCCAGCTACAGGGTCTATGGCTACACCTTC,CASYRVYGYTF
TRBV10-3,few,.,TRBJ2-2,TGTGCCATCATGGCCAGTCGGACCGGGGAGCTGTTTTTT,CAIMASRTGELFF
TRBV5-3,.,.,TRBJ2-3,TGTGCTAGAAGCAGGAGGCGTGGAACAGATACGCAGTATTTT,CARSRRRGTDTQYF
TRBV10-3,many,.,TRBJ2-7,TGTGCCATCAGCGGTGGGGAACCAACGCAGTACTTC,CAISGGEPTQYF
TRBV6-2/TRBV6-3,few,.,TRBJ2-2,TGTGCCAGCAGTTTGCACACGAACACCGGGGAGCTGTTTTTT,CASSLHTNTGELFF
TRBV6-2/TRBV6-3,few,.,TRBJ2-7,TGTGCCAGCAGCCCCAACCTCCCGGGATCGAAGGAGCAGTACTTC,CASSPNLPGSKEQYF
TRBV29-1,few,.,TRBJ2-1,TGCAGCGTGGAGGGTACTGAGCAGTTCTTC,CSVEGTEQFF
TRBV6-1,.,.,TRBJ2-7,TGTGCCAGCAAGATGTGGAAAAGCTCCTACGAGCAGTACTTC,CASKMWKSSYEQYF
TRBV5-1,many,TRBD2,TRBJ2-5,TGCGCCAGCAGCTTGGGTGGTGCGGGAGGAGAGACCCAGTACTTC,CASSLGGAGGETQYF
TRBV2,few,.,TRBJ1-5,TGTGCCAGCAGTGGGGCTCCCCGCAATCAGCCCCAGCATTTT,CASSGAPRNQPQHF
TRBV20-1,few,.,TRBJ2-1,TGCAGTGCTAGCAGTGGGAGGACTCTCGATGAGCAGTTCTTC,CSASSGRTLDEQFF
TRBV9,.,TRBD2,TRBJ2-1,TGTGCCAGCAGCGACGGGAGGGCCAAGTACAATGAGCAGTTCTTC,CASSDGRAKYNEQFF
TRBV12-3/TRBV12-4,.,.,TRBJ1-5,TGTGCCAGCAGGCCGACACACGGGGCCCAGCATTTT,CASRPTHGAQHF
TRBV21-1,.,.,TRBJ2-5,TGTGCCAGCAGCAAAGCGGGCAGGGCAAAGACCCAGTACTTC,CASSKAGRAKTQYF
TRBV12-3/TRBV12-4,many,.,TRBJ2-7,TGTGCCAGCAGTTTTCAGCAGTCCTACGAGCAGTACTTC,CASSFQQSYEQYF
TRBV7-2,few,TRBD2,TRBJ2-7,TGTGCCAGCAGCTTTTCCCGCGGGGGTAGCTACGAGCAGTACTTC,CASSFSRGGSYEQYF
TRBV30,few,TRBD1,TRBJ2-7,TGTGCCTGGAGCCGGGACAGTTCCTACGAGCAGTACTTC,CAWSRDSSYEQYF
TRBV10-3,.,TRBD1,TRBJ1-2,TGTGCCGTAACAGGGGAGCCTAACTATGGCTACACCTTC,CAVTGEPNYGYTF
TRBV5-4,.,.,TRBJ2-5,TGTGCCAGCAGTCGGGCGGTGCTCCAAGAGACCCAGTACTTC,CASSRAVLQETQYF